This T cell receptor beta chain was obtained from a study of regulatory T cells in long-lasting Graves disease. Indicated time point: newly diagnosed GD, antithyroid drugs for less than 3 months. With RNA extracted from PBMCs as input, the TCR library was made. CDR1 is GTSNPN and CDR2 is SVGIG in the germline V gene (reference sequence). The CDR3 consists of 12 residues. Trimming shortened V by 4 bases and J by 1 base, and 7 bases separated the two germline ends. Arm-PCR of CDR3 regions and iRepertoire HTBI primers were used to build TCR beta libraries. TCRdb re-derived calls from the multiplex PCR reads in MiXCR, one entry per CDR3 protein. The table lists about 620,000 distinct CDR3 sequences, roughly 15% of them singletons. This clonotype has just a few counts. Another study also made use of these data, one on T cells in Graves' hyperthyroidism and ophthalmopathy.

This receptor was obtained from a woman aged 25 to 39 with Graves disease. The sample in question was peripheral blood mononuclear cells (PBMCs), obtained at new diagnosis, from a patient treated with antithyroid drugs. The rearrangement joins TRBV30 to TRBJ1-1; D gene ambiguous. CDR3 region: CAWKRQNTEAFF. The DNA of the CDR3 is TGTGCCTGGAAGAGGCAGAACACTGAAGCTTTCTTT.